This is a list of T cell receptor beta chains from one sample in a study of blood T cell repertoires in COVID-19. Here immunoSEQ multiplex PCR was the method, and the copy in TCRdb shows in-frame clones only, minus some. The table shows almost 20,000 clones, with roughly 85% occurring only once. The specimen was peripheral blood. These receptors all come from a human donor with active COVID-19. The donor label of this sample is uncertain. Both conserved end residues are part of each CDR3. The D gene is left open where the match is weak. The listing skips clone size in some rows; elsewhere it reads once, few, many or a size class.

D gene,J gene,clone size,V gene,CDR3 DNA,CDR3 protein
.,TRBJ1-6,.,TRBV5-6,TGTGCCAGCAGCATCGGGAACTATAATTCACCCCTCCACTTT,CASSIGNYNSPLHF
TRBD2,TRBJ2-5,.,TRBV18,TGTGCCAGCTCACAGGAAGCGGGGGCGAAGACCCAGTACTTC,CASSQEAGAKTQYF
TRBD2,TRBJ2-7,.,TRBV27,TGTGCCAGCAGAGGGACTAGCGGTTCCTACGAGCAGTACTTC,CASRGTSGSYEQYF
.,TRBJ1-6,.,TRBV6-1,TGTGCCAGCAGTGATACCGGGACTGCGGCTTCACCCCTCCACTTT,CASSDTGTAASPLHF
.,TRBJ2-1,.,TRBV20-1,TGCAGTGCTAGAGATCGACAACAGTTCTTC,CSARDRQQFF
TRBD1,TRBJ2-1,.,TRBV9,TGTGCCAGCAGCTCAAACGGGGACAGGGGGTACAATGAGCAGTTCTTC,CASSSNGDRGYNEQFF
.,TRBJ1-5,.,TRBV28,TGTGCCAGCATCCAGGGGTATAGCAATCAGCCCCAGCATTTT,CASIQGYSNQPQHF
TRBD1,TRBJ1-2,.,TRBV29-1,TGCAGCGCTGGGACAGGGACTAACTATGGCTACACCTTC,CSAGTGTNYGYTF
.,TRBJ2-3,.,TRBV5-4,TGTGCCAGCAGCTTAGACAGCCTCACAGATACGCAGTATTTT,CASSLDSLTDTQYF
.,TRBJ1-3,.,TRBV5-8,TGTGCCAGCAGCCGCGGAAGTTCTGGAAACACCATATATTTT,CASSRGSSGNTIYF
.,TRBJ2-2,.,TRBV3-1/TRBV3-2,TGTGCCAGCAGCCAAGTTACAGGGTTCACCGGGGAGCTGTTTTTT,CASSQVTGFTGELFF
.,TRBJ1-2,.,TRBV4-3,TGCGCCAGCAGCCAAGATCGGAGGGGCGCGGCTAACTATGGCTACACCTTC,CASSQDRRGAANYGYTF
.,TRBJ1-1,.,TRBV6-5,TGTGCCAGCAGTACCGCACCGGGACAACCTGAAGCTTTCTTT,CASSTAPGQPEAFF
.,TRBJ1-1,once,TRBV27,TGTGCCAGCAGTTTAAACAGATACACTGAAGCTTTCTTT,CASSLNRYTEAFF
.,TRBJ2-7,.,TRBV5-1,TGCGCCAGCAGTCCAGGGTTACCAGGCGAGCAGTACTTC,CASSPGLPGEQYF
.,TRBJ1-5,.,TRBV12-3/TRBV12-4,TGTGCCAGCAGTATATCCAATCAGCCCCAGCATTTT,CASSISNQPQHF
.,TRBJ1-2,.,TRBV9,TGTGCCAGCAGCCCTGGCACAGACCCTAACTATGGCTACACCTTC,CASSPGTDPNYGYTF
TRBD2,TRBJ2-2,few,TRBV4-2,TGTGCCAGCAGCCCCCTAGGTTCGACTAGCGGGGGGGGCGGCGGGGAGCTGTTTTTT,CASSPLGSTSGGGGGELFF
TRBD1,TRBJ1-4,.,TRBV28,TGTGCCAGCAGTCCACAGGGGGGCGATGAAAAACTGTTTTTT,CASSPQGGDEKLFF
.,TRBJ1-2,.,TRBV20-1,TGCAGTGCAAAGAGGGACTATGGCTACACCTTC,CSAKRDYGYTF
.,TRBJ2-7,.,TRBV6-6,TGTGCCAGCAGCCGCGAACAGCCCCAAAGCTACGAGCAGTACTTC,CASSREQPQSYEQYF
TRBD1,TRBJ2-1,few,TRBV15,TGTGCCACCAGCAGACCCGCAGCATGGGGACAGGGAATGCACAATGAGCAGTTCTTC,CATSRPAAWGQGMHNEQFF
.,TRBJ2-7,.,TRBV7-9,TGTGCCAGCAGCCGAGGACAAACCGAGCAGTACTTC,CASSRGQTEQYF
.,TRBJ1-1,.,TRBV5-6,TGTGCCAGCAGCTGGGACATGAACACTGAAGCTTTCTTT,CASSWDMNTEAFF
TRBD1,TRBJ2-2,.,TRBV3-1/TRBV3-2,TGTGCCAGCACCAGGACAGGGGGCTTAACCGGGGAGCTGTTTTTT,CASTRTGGLTGELFF
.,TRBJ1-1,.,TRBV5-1,TGCGCCAGCAGCCGAAGTGGGTCCGGGGACACTGAAGCTTTCTTT,CASSRSGSGDTEAFF
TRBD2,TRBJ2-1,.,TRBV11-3,TGTGCCAGCAGCTCCGGGGGGGACAATGAGCAGTTCTTC,CASSSGGDNEQFF
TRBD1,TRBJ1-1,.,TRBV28,TGTGCCAGCAGCCAGGGGGCCAGGGTGGCTTTCTTT,CASSQGARVAFF
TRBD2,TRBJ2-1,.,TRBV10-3,TGTGCCATCGGAGGACTAGCGGGCTACAATGAGCAGTTCTTC,CAIGGLAGYNEQFF
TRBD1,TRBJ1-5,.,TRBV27,TGTGCCAGCAGTCCTGGGACAGTACCAACACATCAGCCCCAGCATTTT,CASSPGTVPTHQPQHF
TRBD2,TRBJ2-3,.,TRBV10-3,TGTGCCATCAGCGGGGGAGGGACAGATACGCAGTATTTT,CAISGGGTDTQYF
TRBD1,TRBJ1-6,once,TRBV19,TGTGCCAGTAGTACCGGGACAGAACTTTCACCCCTCCACTTT,CASSTGTELSPLHF
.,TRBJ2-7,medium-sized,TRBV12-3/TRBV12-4,TGTGCCAGCAGTTTGGCAGGTTCCTACGAGCAGTACTTC,CASSLAGSYEQYF
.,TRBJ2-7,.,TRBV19,TGTGCCAGTAGCTGGGGGGAAATAACCTCCGAGCAGTACTTC,CASSWGEITSEQYF
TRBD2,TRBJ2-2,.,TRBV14,TGTGCCAGCAGCCGCGGGGGGGCGGCCACCGGGGAGCTGTTTTTT,CASSRGGAATGELFF
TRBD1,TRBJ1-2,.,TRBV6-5,TGTGCCAGCAGGGGACAGGGGGACTTTGGCGGCTACACCTTC,CASRGQGDFGGYTF
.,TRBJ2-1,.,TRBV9,TGTGCCAGCAGCGTCACGGCGGGATACGATGAGCAGTTCTTC,CASSVTAGYDEQFF
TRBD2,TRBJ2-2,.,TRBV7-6,TGTGCCAGCAGCCCCTCGGGGGGGACCGGGGAGCTGTTTTTT,CASSPSGGTGELFF
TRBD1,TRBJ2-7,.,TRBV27,TGTGCCAGCACCTCCCGAACCGACAGGGTTGGAGGCTACGAGCAGTACTTC,CASTSRTDRVGGYEQYF
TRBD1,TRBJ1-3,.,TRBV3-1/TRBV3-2,TGTGCCAGCAGCCAAAGGGACAGGGCTGGAAACACCATATATTTT,CASSQRDRAGNTIYF
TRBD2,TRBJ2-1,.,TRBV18,TGTGCCAGCTCACCACCCCTAGCGGGACGGGATGAGCAGTTCTTC,CASSPPLAGRDEQFF
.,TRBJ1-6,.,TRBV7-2,TGTGCCAGCAGCCACAGGTACCTCATCTGTTGGGCCCTCCACTTT,CASSHRYLICWALHF
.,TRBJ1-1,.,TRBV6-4,TGTGCCAGCAGTGACGTTGGGGGCACGGGTGAAGCTTTCTTT,CASSDVGGTGEAFF
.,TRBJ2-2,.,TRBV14,TGTGCCAGCAGCCCCTGGACAGTGAACACCGGGGAGCTGTTTTTT,CASSPWTVNTGELFF
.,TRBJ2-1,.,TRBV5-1,TGCGCCAGCAGCTCCGCCGGGTCAAGCTCCTACAATGAGCAGTTCTTC,CASSSAGSSSYNEQFF
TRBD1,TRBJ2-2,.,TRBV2,TGTGCCAGCAGTGAGAACAGGGGTGGCACCGGGGAGCTGTTTTTT,CASSENRGGTGELFF
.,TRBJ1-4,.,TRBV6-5,TGTGCCAGCAGTTTACAGACTAATGAAAAACTGTTTTTT,CASSLQTNEKLFF
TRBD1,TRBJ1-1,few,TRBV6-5,TGTGCCAGCATTCAGGGGGCCACTGAAGCTTTCTTT,CASIQGATEAFF
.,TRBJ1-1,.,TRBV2,TGTGCCACCTCCTCTCCAGGGACTGAAGCTTTCTTT,CATSSPGTEAFF
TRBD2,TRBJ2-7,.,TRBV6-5,TGTGCCAGCAGGGGACTAGCGGGGAGCTCCTACGAGCAGTACTTC,CASRGLAGSSYEQYF
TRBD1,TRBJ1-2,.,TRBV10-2,TGCGCCAGCAGCCTGACAGGGTTGAACTATGGCTACACCTTC,CASSLTGLNYGYTF
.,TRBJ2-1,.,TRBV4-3,TGCGCCAGCAGCTGGACTATTTACAATGAGCAGTTCTTC,CASSWTIYNEQFF
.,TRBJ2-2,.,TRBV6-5,TGTGCCAGCAGTTACACCAGGGTGGCGAACACCGGGGAGCTGTTTTTT,CASSYTRVANTGELFF
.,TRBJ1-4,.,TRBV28,TGTGCCATCCTCGGGAGGAGAGGGGAGAAACTGTTTTTT,CAILGRRGEKLFF